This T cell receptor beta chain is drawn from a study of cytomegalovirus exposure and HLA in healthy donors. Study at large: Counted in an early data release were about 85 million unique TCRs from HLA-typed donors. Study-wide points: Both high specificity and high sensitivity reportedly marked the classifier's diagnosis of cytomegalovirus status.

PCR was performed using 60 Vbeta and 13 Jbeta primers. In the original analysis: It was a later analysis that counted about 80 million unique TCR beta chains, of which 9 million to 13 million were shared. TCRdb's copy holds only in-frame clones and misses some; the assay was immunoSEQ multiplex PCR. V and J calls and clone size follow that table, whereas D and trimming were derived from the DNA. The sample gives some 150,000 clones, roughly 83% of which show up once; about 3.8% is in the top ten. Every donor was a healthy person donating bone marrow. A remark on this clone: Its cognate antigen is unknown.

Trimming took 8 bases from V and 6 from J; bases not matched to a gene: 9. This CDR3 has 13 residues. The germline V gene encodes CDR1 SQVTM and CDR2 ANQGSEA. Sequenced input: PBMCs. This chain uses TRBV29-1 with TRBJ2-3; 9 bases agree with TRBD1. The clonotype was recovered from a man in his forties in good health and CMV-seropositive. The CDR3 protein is CSLKTGGLDTQYF. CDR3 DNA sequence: TGCAGCTTAAAAACAGGGGGCTTGGATACGCAGTATTTT.